The 23 T cell receptor beta chains in this list originate from one sample, sequenced in a study of blood T cells in healthy people across ages. A second about 6 to 12 cycle PCR used barcoded and J-beta primers. TCRdb fed the 5' RACE reads into MiXCR, producing one record per CDR3 protein. Among fewer than 800,000 distinct CDR3 sequences listed, approximately 31% were seen once. Sequencing used blood. Source of these receptors: a woman aged 80 or older in good health.

This clonotype came up a few times. The CDR3 nucleotides are TGTGCCAGCAGCTTAGAGGGTACAGGGATCTGGACCTTC. Protein product: CASSLEGTGIWTF. The chain carries TRBV7-9 and TRBJ1-2, with D possibly matching TRBD1 (6 bases). The CDR3 is made up of 13 amino acids. CDR1 and CDR2 from the germline V gene are SEHNR and FQNEAQ (reference sequence). Trimming left V 1 base short and J 14 bases short, with 17 bases between. Full variable domain (remainder filled in from reference TRBV7-9 and TRBJ1-2): DTGVSQNPRHKITKRGQNVTFRCDPISEHNRLYWYRQTLGQGPEFLTYFQNEAQLEKSRLLSDRFSAERPKGSFSTLEIQRTEQGDSAMYLCASSLEGTGIWTFGSGTRLTVV.

This clonotype was counted at least ten times. This sequence joins TRBV7-2 and TRBJ1-2; D is undetermined. The CDR3 covers 12 residues. Per germline, CDR1 SGHTA and CDR2 FQGNSA. Trimming removed 7 bases at V and 7 bases at J, with 13 bases between. The CDR3 here is CASNLAVGGYTF. The CDR3 DNA sequence: TGTGCCAGCAATTTGGCTGTGGGTGGCTACACCTTC.

There are many counts of this clonotype. A much larger clone differs by one base, so this may be a read error. The chain has TRBV20-1 and TRBJ2-5; D is uncertain. Trimming removed 5 bases from V and 11 bases from J, with 12 bases in between. This CDR3 spans 10 amino acids. Germline V gene data show CDR1 as DFQATT and CDR2 as SNEGSKA (reference sequence). The CDR3 loop is CSAEYNEQYF. For the CDR3, the DNA is TGCAGTGCTGAATACAATGAGCAGTACTTC.

This clonotype was seen many times. The chain carries TRBV25-1 and TRBJ2-1, with 9 bases identical to TRBD1. The CDR3 is 17 amino acids. Germline V CDR1 and CDR2: MGHDK, SYGVNS. J lost 6 bases, V lost 4 bases, and 13 bases had no gene match. The DNA of the CDR3 is TGTGCCAGCAGTGGTCCCGGGACAGGGTTTTCGGCCAATGAGCAGTTCTTC. Its protein product is CASSGPGTGFSANEQFF. Combining the CDR3 with reference TRBV25-1 and TRBJ2-1 gives the whole variable domain EADIYQTPRYLVIGTGKKITLECSQTMGHDKMYWYQQDPGMELHLIHYSYGVNSTEKGDLSSESTVSRIRTEHFPLTLESARPSHTSQYLCASSGPGTGFSANEQFFGPGTRLTVL.

This clonotype has a count of ten or more. The genes are TRBV12-3 or TRBV12-4 and TRBJ2-3; tentative D call: TRBD1 (5 bases). V was pared by 2 bases and J by 1 base, with 10 bases between. The length of the CDR3 is 15 residues. The CDR3 nucleotides read TGTGCCAGCAGTTTATCAGGGATGGGCACAGATACGCAGTATTTT. Protein product: CASSLSGMGTDTQYF.

The chain combines TRBV30 with TRBJ1-5; perhaps TRBD1 as D (5 bases). V lost 3 bases and J 1 base, leaving 10 bases between the germline ends. CDR1 is GTSNPN and CDR2 is SVGIG in the germline V gene (reference sequence). The CDR3 contains 14 residues. The CDR3 reads CAWSGGGSNQPQHF. The CDR3 DNA sequence: TGTGCCTGGAGCGGTGGGGGGAGCAATCAGCCCCAGCATTTT.

DNA for the CDR3: TGTGCCTGGAGTGTCTCGGCCAGAAGCAACTATGGCTACACCTTC. Its translation is CAWSVSARSNYGYTF. The V call is TRBV30, the J call TRBJ1-2, with D unresolved. Germline CDR1 and CDR2: GTSNPN and SVGIG (reference sequence). The V end was cut by 0 bases, the J end by 2 bases, with 13 bases between. The CDR3 extends over 15 amino acids.

This rearrangement joins TRBV5-8 to TRBJ2-5; 12 nucleotides align to TRBD2. The J call may be wrong; the DNA end is better matched by TRBJ2-7. The germline CDR1 and CDR2 sequences are SGHTS and YDEGEE. This CDR3 has 15 residues. CDR3 DNA sequence: TGTGCCAGCAGCTCGACTAGCGGGAGTTTCGACGAGCAGTACTTC. This gives the protein CASSSTSGSFDEQYF.

The V gene is TRBV28, the J gene TRBJ1-5, with D hard to call. V was pared by 9 bases and J by 6 bases, with 12 bases between. Germline V gene sequence: CDR1 MDHEN, CDR2 SYDVKM. This CDR3 is built from 12 residues. The CDR3 sequence: CASRPSGQPQHF. The CDR3 bases are TGTGCCAGTCGACCCTCTGGTCAGCCCCAGCATTTT. Combining the CDR3 with reference TRBV28 and TRBJ1-5 gives the whole variable domain DVKVTQSSRYLVKRTGEKVFLECVQDMDHENMFWYRQDPGLGLRLIYFSYDVKMKEKGDIPEGYSVSREKKERFSLILESASTNQTSMYLCASRPSGQPQHFGDGTRLSIL.

This clonotype was detected many times. The CDR3 protein is CASSRPGQGVIGANVLTF. In nucleotides, the CDR3 is TGTGCCAGCAGCCGCCCGGGACAGGGGGTAATAGGGGCCAACGTCCTGACTTTC. The chain has TRBV5-6 and TRBJ2-6; 11 nucleotides align to TRBD1. Germline assignment: CDR1 SGHDT and CDR2 YYEEEE. The CDR3 has 18 amino acids. The V gene end was trimmed by 4 bases and the J gene end by 4 bases; junction bases not matched to a gene: 10.

Points on this clonotype: A single base separates this from a much larger clone, so it may be a read error. The chain joins TRBV7-2 to TRBJ1-6; a possible D gene is TRBD1 (5 bases). Germline CDR1 reads SGHTA; CDR2 reads FQGNSA. The CDR3 is made up of 12 amino acids. Trimming pared 1 base from V and 18 bases from J, leaving 13 bases between. In nucleotides, the CDR3 is TGTGCCAGCAGCTTAGTAGAACAGGCCTCCCACTTT. Its protein is CASSLVEQASHF.

The rearrangement joins TRBV7-3 to TRBJ2-1, with D unclear. The CDR3 is 13 residues long. CDR1 is SGHTA, CDR2 FQGTGA, per germline. Between the trimmed V and J ends, which lost 6 bases and 5 bases, there was a span of 11 bases. The CDR3: CASRSGAHNEQFF. CDR3 bases: TGTGCCAGCAGATCAGGTGCGCACAATGAGCAGTTCTTC.

This clonotype was seen a handful of times. A read error may explain this, as a much larger clone is one base away. The chain uses TRBV24-1 and TRBJ2-1; weak D call: TRBD2 (6 bases). CDR3 length: 14 amino acids. Germline V lookup: CDR1 KGHDR, CDR2 SFDVKD. Trimming took off 1 base at V and 13 bases at J, with 16 bases between the two ends. The CDR3 DNA sequence: TGTGCCACCAGTGATTTTGCAGGAGGGGAGACCCAGTTCTTC. Its translation is CATSDFAGGETQFF.

The V gene is TRBV19, the J gene TRBJ2-1; 10 bases are a match to TRBD2. Germline V gene lookup returns CDR1 LNHDA and CDR2 SQIVND (reference sequence). CDR3 length equals 16 residues. V lost 1 base and J lost 9; bases outside the gene matches: 9. The CDR3 is CASSIAGQRGGAEQFF. CDR3 bases: TGTGCCAGTAGTATAGCCGGCCAGCGGGGGGGGGCTGAGCAGTTCTTC.

This clonotype was picked up many times. This clone may be a read error of a much larger clone one base away. The V gene is TRBV5-1, the J gene TRBJ2-5; TRBD2 matches 7 bases. Germline assignment: CDR1 SGHRS and CDR2 YFSETQ. Losses at the gene ends were 0 bases for V and 11 bases for J; bases not matched to a gene: 16. This CDR3 spans 16 amino acids. The CDR3 region has the DNA TGCGCCAGCAGCTTGGGCAGGCCGGGGGGAAGGAATGAGCAGTACTTC. Its protein is CASSLGRPGGRNEQYF.

This clonotype was observed at least ten times. This chain uses TRBV6-2 or TRBV6-3 with TRBJ1-5; D may be TRBD1 (6 bases). The CDR3 loop spans 17 amino acids. The V gene's germline CDR1 is MNHEY and CDR2 SVGEGT. Trimming pared 5 bases from V and 2 bases from J, leaving 19 bases between. Written as DNA, the CDR3 is TGTGCCAGCAGTCAGGACAGTCCAATATGGGGCAATCAGCCCCAGCATTTT. It yields the protein CASSQDSPIWGNQPQHF.

The sample holds many counts of this clonotype. The chain uses TRBV7-6 and TRBJ2-1, with D possibly being TRBD1 (6 bases). CDR1 and CDR2 (germline): SGHVS, FNYEAQ. V lost 1 base and J lost 2, with 15 bases in between. This CDR3 region has 17 residues. The CDR3 here is CASSLETRGITYNEQFF. CDR3 coding DNA: TGTGCCAGCAGCTTAGAAACGAGGGGGATCACCTACAATGAGCAGTTCTTC.

This clonotype was seen more than once but under ten times. This may be a read error, as it is one base from a much larger clone. The J gene is TRBJ2-5, the V gene TRBV28, with 10 bases fitting TRBD1. Germline V gene sequence: CDR1 MDHEN, CDR2 SYDVKM. V lost 8 bases to trimming and J lost 11 bases; unmatched junction nucleotides: 8. The CDR3 has 12 residues. In DNA, the CDR3 is TGTGCCAGCCGGGACAGGGGCAATGAGCAGTACTTC. This gives the protein CASRDRGNEQYF. The variable domain in full, with the rest retrieved from reference TRBV28 and TRBJ2-5, is DVKVTQSSRYLVKRTGEKVFLECVQDMDHENMFWYRQDPGLGLRLIYFSYDVKMKEKGDIPEGYSVSREKKERFSLILESASTNQTSMYLCASRDRGNEQYFGPGTRLLVL.

This clonotype was recorded many times. Here the CDR3 reads CSARLTGSYEQYF. In DNA form, the CDR3 reads TGCAGTGCTAGGCTAACAGGGTCCTACGAGCAGTACTTC. This sequence joins TRBV20-1 and TRBJ2-7; a weak D match, TRBD1 (6 bases). This CDR3 contains 13 residues. Germline assignment: CDR1 DFQATT and CDR2 SNEGSKA (reference sequence). Trimming took 3 bases from V and 1 from J, leaving 10 bases between them.

This clonotype was recorded many times. The chain recombines TRBV28 with TRBJ2-5; a possible D gene is TRBD1 (5 bases). Germline V lookup: CDR1 MDHEN, CDR2 SYDVKM. Trimming removed 5 bases from V and 12 bases from J, with 16 bases in between. This CDR3 region has 12 residues. CDR3 residues: CASSSTRVSEYF. The DNA for the CDR3 is TGTGCCAGCAGTAGTACCAGGGTTTCGGAGTACTTC.

The chain couples TRBV7-8 to TRBJ1-6; 7 bases agree with TRBD1. Germline V lookup: CDR1 SGHVS, CDR2 FQNEAQ. The CDR3 covers 16 residues. The trim removed 7 bases at V and 4 bases at J, leaving 10 bases unmatched. CDR3 DNA sequence: TGTGCCAGCACCCCGGACAGGCCCAAATATAATTCACCCCTCCACTTT. Encoded protein: CASTPDRPKYNSPLHF.

This clonotype was counted ten times or more. V is TRBV5-5 and J is TRBJ2-1, with 12 bases fitting TRBD2. The ends lost 4 bases at V and 5 bases at J; junction bases unmatched: 4. The CDR3 loop spans 15 amino acids. Germline values: CDR1 SGHKS, CDR2 YYEKEE (reference sequence). The CDR3 here is CASSLPSGGDNEQFF. DNA of the CDR3: TGTGCCAGCAGCCTACCTAGCGGGGGGGACAATGAGCAGTTCTTC.

The genes are TRBV7-2 and TRBJ2-7; TRBD2 might be the D (5 bases). The DNA end is a closer match to TRBJ2-5, so the J assignment may be wrong. CDR1 is SGHTA and CDR2 is FQGNSA in the germline V gene. CDR3 length: 15 residues. The DNA of the CDR3 is TGTGCCAGCAGCGTAGAGTCTAGCCGCCGCGCGACCCAGTACTTC. Amino acids: CASSVESSRRATQYF.